Presented here are 23 T cell receptor beta chains from one specimen sequenced in a study of blood T cell repertoires in COVID-19. TCRdb's copy holds only in-frame clones and misses some; the assay was immunoSEQ multiplex PCR. This table has 350,000 to 450,000 clones, 85% appearing once. The sequenced sample consisted of peripheral blood. Source of these receptors: a woman under 30 with acute or convalescent COVID-19.

The chain uses TRBV11-2 and TRBJ1-2; possible D gene TRBD1, 5 bases. The length of the CDR3 is 13 residues. The germline V and J ends were trimmed by 6 bases and 4 bases, with 12 bases remaining between them. CDR1 SGHAT and CDR2 FQNNGV come from the germline V gene. The CDR3 coding sequence is TGTGCCAGCAGTCCCGAACAGGTCTATGGCTACACCTTC. Protein product: CASSPEQVYGYTF.

The chain employs TRBV11-2 and TRBJ2-4; 8 nucleotides match TRBD1. The CDR3 extends over 17 amino acids. Germline CDR1 reads SGHAT; CDR2 reads FQNNGV. J lost 0 bases, V lost 3 bases, and 7 bases had no gene match. The CDR3 region has the DNA TGTGCCAGCAGCTTCCGTGGACAGGGCCAAGCCAAAAACATTCAGTACTTC. This sequence encodes CASSFRGQGQAKNIQYF.

This chain links TRBV6-2 or TRBV6-3 with TRBJ2-1; D may be TRBD1 (6 bases). Germline V gene data show CDR1 as MNHEY and CDR2 as SVGEGT. CDR3 length: 16 residues. Trimming took off 0 bases at V and 5 bases at J, with 14 bases between the two ends. The CDR3 nucleotides read TGTGCCAGCAGTTACTCCTTCCAAGAGGGGGACAATGAGCAGTTCTTC. As protein: CASSYSFQEGDNEQFF.

The rearrangement joins TRBV29-1 to TRBJ1-2; the match to TRBD1 covers 7 bases. Unmatched junction bases numbered 7, after V lost 6 bases and J lost 0 bases. The CDR3 is 14 residues long. The germline V gene has CDR1 SQVTM and CDR2 ANQGSEA. The CDR3 protein is CSVTGTVTNYGYTF. CDR3 sequence (DNA): TGCAGCGTAACCGGGACAGTTACTAACTATGGCTACACCTTC.

This sequence joins TRBV6-4 and TRBJ2-1; no reliable D call. The germline V gene has CDR1 MRHNA and CDR2 SNTAGT. The CDR3 length is 14 residues. Trimming took off 0 bases at V and 10 bases at J, with 13 bases between the two ends. CDR3 residues: CASSDSLTSGEQFF. Here the CDR3 DNA reads TGTGCCAGCAGTGACTCGTTGACCTCCGGGGAGCAGTTCTTC.

The rearrangement uses TRBV28 and TRBJ2-1; possibly TRBD2 for D (6 bases). Trimming removed 3 bases from V and 5 bases from J, with 14 bases in between. The CDR3 spans 15 residues. From germline, CDR1 is MDHEN and CDR2 SYDVKM. CDR3 sequence: CASSLYGSGNNEQFF. The CDR3 region has the DNA TGTGCCAGCAGTTTGTACGGGAGCGGTAACAATGAGCAGTTCTTC. The variable domain in full, completed from reference TRBV28 and TRBJ2-1, reads DVKVTQSSRYLVKRTGEKVFLECVQDMDHENMFWYRQDPGLGLRLIYFSYDVKMKEKGDIPEGYSVSREKKERFSLILESASTNQTSMYLCASSLYGSGNNEQFFGPGTRLTVL.

The chain is built from TRBV30 and TRBJ2-7, with a possible D match to TRBD1 (5 bases). V was cut by 2 bases and J by 6 bases, with 8 bases left in between. From germline, CDR1 is GTSNPN and CDR2 SVGIG (reference sequence). The CDR3 spans 11 residues. This CDR3 reads CAWSTTGEQYF. In DNA, the CDR3 is TGTGCCTGGAGTACTACAGGCGAGCAGTACTTC.

This chain connects TRBV11-2 to TRBJ1-2; no definite D call. Germline V CDR1 and CDR2: SGHAT, FQNNGV. Between the trimmed V and J ends, which lost 5 bases and 4 bases, there was a span of 17 bases. The CDR3 covers 15 residues. The CDR3 DNA sequence: TGTGCCAGCAGCGCCCGAGGGCCCCCTAGCTATGGCTACACCTTC. Its translation is CASSARGPPSYGYTF.

V and J are TRBV2 and TRBJ1-6; 7 bases align to TRBD1. J gave up 5 bases and V 7 bases, and 8 bases lay outside the gene matches. The CDR3 extends over 15 amino acids. The germline V gene has CDR1 SNHLY and CDR2 FYNNEI. This chain's CDR3 is CASKTQGFDNSPLHF. CDR3 sequence (DNA): TGTGCCAGCAAGACACAGGGGTTCGATAATTCACCCCTCCACTTT.

The J gene is TRBJ1-5, the V gene TRBV27, with D possibly matching TRBD1 (6 bases). Trimming removed 5 bases from V and 0 bases from J, with 17 bases in between. This CDR3 region has 17 residues. The germline gives CDR1 MNHEY, CDR2 SMNVEV (reference sequence). CDR3 coding DNA: TGTGCCAGCAGTCCCACCTGGACAGTGCATAGCAATCAGCCCCAGCATTTT. This gives the protein CASSPTWTVHSNQPQHF.

This sequence joins TRBV9 and TRBJ1-4; the match to TRBD1 covers 11 bases. Germline V gives CDR1 SGDLS, CDR2 YYNGEE. This CDR3 comprises 17 residues. V lost 1 base, J lost 7 bases, and 9 bases stayed unmatched. The CDR3 coding sequence is TGTGCCAGCAGCGTATCCCCCCCCGGGACAGGGGGTGAAAAACTGTTTTTT. This codes for CASSVSPPGTGGEKLFF. Based on the CDR3 plus reference TRBV9 and TRBJ1-4, the full variable domain is DSGVTQTPKHLITATGQRVTLRCSPRSGDLSVYWYQQSLDQGLQFLIQYYNGEERAKGNILERFSAQQFPDLHSELNLSSLELGDSALYFCASSVSPPGTGGEKLFFGSGTQLSVL.

This clone has only a few counts. The rearrangement links TRBV24-1 to TRBJ1-2; TRBD1 matches 9 bases. J lost 6 bases, V lost 2 bases, and 6 bases had no gene match. The CDR3 consists of 15 residues. CDR1 is KGHDR, CDR2 SFDVKD, per germline. In DNA, the CDR3 is TGTGCCACCAGTGATTATGGACAGGGGTACGATGGCTACACCTTC. It is translated as CATSDYGQGYDGYTF.

There are a few counts of this clone. This sequence joins TRBV5-6 and TRBJ2-3; 9 bases agree with TRBD1. Per germline, CDR1 SGHDT and CDR2 YYEEEE. V lost 6 bases to trimming and J lost 2 bases; unmatched junction nucleotides: 7. The CDR3 length is 15 residues. The CDR3 nucleotides are TGTGCCAGCAACTCCCTACAGGGGGCCACAGATACGCAGTATTTT. Residues: CASNSLQGATDTQYF.

V is TRBV24-1 and J is TRBJ2-5, with 7 bases fitting TRBD1. Trimming took 10 bases from V and 1 from J; bases not matched to a gene: 2. The germline CDR1 and CDR2 sequences are KGHDR and SFDVKD. This CDR3 is built from 12 residues. CDR3 bases: TGTGCCACACAGGGGATCCAAGAGACCCAGTACTTC. Its translation is CATQGIQETQYF.

V usage is TRBV6-6 and J usage is TRBJ1-4; 8 bases fit TRBD1. The V segment lost 2 bases and the J segment 6 bases; nucleotides outside the gene matches: 8. This CDR3 comprises 16 residues. In germline, CDR1 is MNHNY, CDR2 SVGAGI (reference sequence). Here the CDR3 reads CASSYPRTGRDEKLFF. CDR3 coding DNA: TGTGCCAGCAGTTACCCTAGGACAGGGAGGGATGAAAAACTGTTTTTT.

The gene calls are TRBV19 and TRBJ1-3, with a tentative D call TRBD1 (5 bases). Germline CDR1 LNHDA, CDR2 SQIVND (reference sequence). This CDR3 region has 16 residues. Trimming left V 7 bases short and J 0 bases short, with 16 bases between. CDR3 protein: CASIPPGGTSGNTIYF. CDR3 DNA sequence: TGTGCCAGTATCCCCCCGGGGGGGACCTCTGGAAACACCATATATTTT.

This chain links TRBV9 with TRBJ1-4; maybe TRBD1 (5 bases). Trimming cost V 4 bases and J 15 bases, with 19 bases left between them. Germline-derived CDR1 and CDR2 are SGDLS and YYNGEE. The CDR3 covers 13 residues. In DNA form, the CDR3 reads TGTGCCAGCAGCTTCCACCCAGAACAGGAAGTGTTTTTT. It encodes CASSFHPEQEVFF.

The genes are TRBV21-1 and TRBJ2-7; TRBD2 reflects the table's D call only, with no check against the DNA. TRBV21-1 is classified as a pseudogene. The CDR3 extends over 18 amino acids. CDR3 loop: CASSKNRCASGISYEQYF. CDR3 nucleotides: TGTGCCAGCAGCAAAAATCGATGCGCTAGCGGGATTTCCTACGAGCAGTACTTC.

The rearrangement uses TRBV6-5 and TRBJ2-3; 8 bases agree with TRBD1. With 4 bases clipped from V and 5 bases from J, the junction kept 2 bases outside the gene matches. The CDR3 runs 13 residues. CDR1 and CDR2 (germline): MNHEY, SVGAGI. The CDR3 bases are TGTGCCAGCAGTTTTGACAGGGGAGATACGCAGTATTTT. Amino acids: CASSFDRGDTQYF.

The gene calls are TRBV6-5 and TRBJ2-7; 11 bases are shared with TRBD2. The ends lost 4 bases at V and 7 bases at J; junction bases unmatched: 9. Germline V gene data show CDR1 as MNHEY and CDR2 as SVGAGI. This CDR3 has 15 residues. CDR3 DNA: TGTGCCAGCAGTTCCGTAGCGGGAGGGCCTGGAGAGCAGTACTTC. This encodes CASSSVAGGPGEQYF.

CDR3 bases: TGTGCCAGTAGTACCATGGTAGAGCGGTACAATGAGCAGTTCTTC. Protein product: CASSTMVERYNEQFF. This chain links TRBV19 with TRBJ2-1; weak D call: TRBD2 (5 bases). The CDR3 is 15 amino acids. CDR1 is LNHDA, CDR2 SQIVND, per germline (reference sequence). Trimming stripped 4 bases from V and 4 bases from J, with 14 bases between.

This clone was observed a few times. The chain is built from TRBV5-1 and TRBJ2-1; TRBD1 aligns across 8 bases. CDR3 size: 15 residues. Germline CDR1 SGHRS, CDR2 YFSETQ. The V gene end was trimmed by 5 bases and the J gene end by 1 base; junction bases not matched to a gene: 5. The CDR3 nucleotides read TGCGCCAGCAGTCCCCGGACAGGGTCCTACAATGAGCAGTTCTTC. This encodes CASSPRTGSYNEQFF.

The J gene is TRBJ1-1, the V gene TRBV3-1 (or the pseudogene TRBV3-2); D is undetermined. From germline, CDR1 is LGHDT and CDR2 YNNKEL (reference sequence). This CDR3 is built from 14 residues. V was clipped by 1 base and J by 7 bases, with 13 bases between them. The CDR3 nucleotides read TGTGCCAGCAGCCAAGGGATGGAGACTGGTGAAGCTTTCTTT. Translated, it gives CASSQGMETGEAFF.